This T cell receptor (beta chain) was found in a study of blood T cells in healthy people across ages. Broader study findings: A conclusive naive versus antigen-experienced comparison was prevented by the unsorted PBMCs. Long-lived and aged donors differed, with more naive CD4+ cells and higher diversity in the long-lived.

Next came a second PCR, run for about 6 to 11 cycles, which used a sample-barcoded 5' primer along with a J-beta primer mix. MiXCR, applied by TCRdb to the 5' RACE reads, yields one record per CDR3 protein. The sample holds fewer than 1.5 million distinct CDR3 sequences, 42% seen once. V was cut by 6 bases and J by 4 bases, with 22 bases left in between. The CDR3 totals 15 residues. CDR1 and CDR2 (germline): SQVTM, ANQGSEA. This clonotype was detected only a few times. The antigen is unknown. A minimum of 5.5 micrograms of total RNA was extracted per sample. The V gene is TRBV29-1, the J gene TRBJ2-7; D might be TRBD1 (7 bases). This TCR came from a woman aged 18-35 years in good health. Source material: blood. CDR3 bases: TGCAGCGTGGGAAACAGGGGAGGTAGAAGTTACGAGCAGTACTTC. Amino acids: CSVGNRGGRSYEQYF.